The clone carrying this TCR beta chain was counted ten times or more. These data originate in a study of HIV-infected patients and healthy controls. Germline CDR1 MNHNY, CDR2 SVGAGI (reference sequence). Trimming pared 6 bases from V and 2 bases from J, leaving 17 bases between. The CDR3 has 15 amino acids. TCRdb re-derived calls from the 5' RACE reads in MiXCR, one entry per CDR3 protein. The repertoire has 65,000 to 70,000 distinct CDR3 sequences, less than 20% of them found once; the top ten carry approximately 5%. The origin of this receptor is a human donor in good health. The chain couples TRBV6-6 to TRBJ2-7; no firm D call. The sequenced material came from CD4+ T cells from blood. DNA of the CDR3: TGTGCCAGCAGCACCGAGCTACGGAAGACCTACGAGCAGTACTTC. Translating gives CASSTELRKTYEQYF.